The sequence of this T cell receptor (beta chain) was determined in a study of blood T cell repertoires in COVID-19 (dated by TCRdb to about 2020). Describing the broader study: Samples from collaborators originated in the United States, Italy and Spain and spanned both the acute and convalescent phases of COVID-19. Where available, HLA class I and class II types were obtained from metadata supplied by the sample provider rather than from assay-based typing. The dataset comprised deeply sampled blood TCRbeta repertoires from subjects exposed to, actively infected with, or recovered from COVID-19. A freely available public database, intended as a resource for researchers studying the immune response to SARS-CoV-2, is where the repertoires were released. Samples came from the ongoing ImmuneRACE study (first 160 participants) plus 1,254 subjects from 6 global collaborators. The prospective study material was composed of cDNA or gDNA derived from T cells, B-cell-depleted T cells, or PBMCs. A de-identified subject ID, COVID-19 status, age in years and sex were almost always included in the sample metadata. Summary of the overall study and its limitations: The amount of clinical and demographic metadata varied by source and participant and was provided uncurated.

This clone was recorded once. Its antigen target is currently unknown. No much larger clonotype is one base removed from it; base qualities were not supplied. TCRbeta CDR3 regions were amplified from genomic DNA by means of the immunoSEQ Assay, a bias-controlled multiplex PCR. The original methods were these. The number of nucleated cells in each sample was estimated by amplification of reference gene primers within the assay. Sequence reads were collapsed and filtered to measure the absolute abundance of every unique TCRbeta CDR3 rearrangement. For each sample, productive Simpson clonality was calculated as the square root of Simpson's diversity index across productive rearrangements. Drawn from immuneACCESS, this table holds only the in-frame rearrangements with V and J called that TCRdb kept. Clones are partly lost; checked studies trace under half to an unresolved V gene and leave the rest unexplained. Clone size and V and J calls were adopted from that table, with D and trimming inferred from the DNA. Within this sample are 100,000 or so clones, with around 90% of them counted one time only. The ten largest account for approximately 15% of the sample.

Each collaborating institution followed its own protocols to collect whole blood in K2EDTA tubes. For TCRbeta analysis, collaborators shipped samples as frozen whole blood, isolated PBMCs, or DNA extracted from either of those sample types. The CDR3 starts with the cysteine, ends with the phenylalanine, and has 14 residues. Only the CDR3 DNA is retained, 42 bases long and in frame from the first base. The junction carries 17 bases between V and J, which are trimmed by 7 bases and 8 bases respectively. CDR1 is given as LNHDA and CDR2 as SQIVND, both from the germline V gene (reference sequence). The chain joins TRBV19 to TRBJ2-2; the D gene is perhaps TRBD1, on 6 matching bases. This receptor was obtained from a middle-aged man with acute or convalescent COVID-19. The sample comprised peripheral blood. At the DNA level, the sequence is TGTGCCAGTAACAGGGACCTCGGTGGGGGGGAGCTGTTTTTT. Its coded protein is CASNRDLGGGELFF.